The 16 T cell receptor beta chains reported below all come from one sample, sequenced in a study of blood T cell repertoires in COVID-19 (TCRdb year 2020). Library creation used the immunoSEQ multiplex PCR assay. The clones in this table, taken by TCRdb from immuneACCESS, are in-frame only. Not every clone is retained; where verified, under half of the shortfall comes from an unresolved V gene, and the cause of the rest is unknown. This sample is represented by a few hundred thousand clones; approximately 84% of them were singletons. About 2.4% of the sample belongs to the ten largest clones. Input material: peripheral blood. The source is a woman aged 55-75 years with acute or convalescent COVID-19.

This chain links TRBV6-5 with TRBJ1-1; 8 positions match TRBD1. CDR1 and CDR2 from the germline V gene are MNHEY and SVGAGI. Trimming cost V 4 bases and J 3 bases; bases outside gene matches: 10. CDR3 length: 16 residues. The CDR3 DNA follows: TGTGCCAGCAGTTTGCACCCCAGGGGGCAGGACACTGAAGCTTTCTTT. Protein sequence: CASSLHPRGQDTEAFF.

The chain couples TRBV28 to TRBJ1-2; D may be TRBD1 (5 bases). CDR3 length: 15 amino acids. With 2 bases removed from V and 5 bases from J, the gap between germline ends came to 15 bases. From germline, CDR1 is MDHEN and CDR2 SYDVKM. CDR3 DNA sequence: TGTGCCAGCAGTTTAGTCTCTCACGGGACTTATGGCTACACCTTC. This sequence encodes CASSLVSHGTYGYTF.

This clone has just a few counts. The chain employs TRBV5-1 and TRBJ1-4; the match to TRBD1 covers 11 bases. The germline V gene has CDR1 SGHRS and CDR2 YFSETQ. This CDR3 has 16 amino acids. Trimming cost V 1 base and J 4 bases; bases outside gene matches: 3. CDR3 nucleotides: TGCGCCAGCAGCTTGTTCGGGACAGGGGGTAATGAAAAACTGTTTTTT. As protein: CASSLFGTGGNEKLFF.

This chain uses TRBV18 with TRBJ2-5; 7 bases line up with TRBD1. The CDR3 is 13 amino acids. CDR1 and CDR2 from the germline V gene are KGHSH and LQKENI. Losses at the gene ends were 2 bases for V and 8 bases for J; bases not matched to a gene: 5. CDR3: CASSPISGGTQYF. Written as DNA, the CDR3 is TGTGCCAGCTCACCAATTTCAGGGGGAACCCAGTACTTC.

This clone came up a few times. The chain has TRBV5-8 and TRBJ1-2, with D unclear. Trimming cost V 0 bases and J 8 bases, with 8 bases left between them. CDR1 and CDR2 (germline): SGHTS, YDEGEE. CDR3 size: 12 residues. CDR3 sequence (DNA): TGTGCCAGCAGCTTGGTCCGAGAAGGCTACACCTTC. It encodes CASSLVREGYTF.

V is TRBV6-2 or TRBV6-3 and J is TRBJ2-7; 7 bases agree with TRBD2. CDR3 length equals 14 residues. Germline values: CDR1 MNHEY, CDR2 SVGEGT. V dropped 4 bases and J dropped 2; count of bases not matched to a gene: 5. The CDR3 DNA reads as TGTGCCAGCAGTTTAGCGGGTTCTACCTACGAGCAGTACTTC. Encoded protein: CASSLAGSTYEQYF.

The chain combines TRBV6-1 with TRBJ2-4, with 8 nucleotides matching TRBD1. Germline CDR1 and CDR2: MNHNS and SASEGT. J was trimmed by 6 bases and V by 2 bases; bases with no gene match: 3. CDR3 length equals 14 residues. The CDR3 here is CASSERTGRNIQYF. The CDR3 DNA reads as TGTGCCAGCAGTGAAAGGACAGGGAGAAACATTCAGTACTTC.

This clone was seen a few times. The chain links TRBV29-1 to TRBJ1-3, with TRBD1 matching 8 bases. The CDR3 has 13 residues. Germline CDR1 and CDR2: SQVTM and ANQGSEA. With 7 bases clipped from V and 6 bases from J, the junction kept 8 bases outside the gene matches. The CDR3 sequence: CSAGQGGENTIYF. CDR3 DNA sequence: TGCAGCGCCGGACAGGGTGGAGAAAACACCATATATTTT.

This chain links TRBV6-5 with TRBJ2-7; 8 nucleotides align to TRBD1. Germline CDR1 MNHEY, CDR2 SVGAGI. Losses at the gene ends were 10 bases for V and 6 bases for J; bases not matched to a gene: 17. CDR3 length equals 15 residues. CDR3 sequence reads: CAIKHTRQGLGEQYF. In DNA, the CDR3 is TGTGCCATCAAACACACACGACAGGGGTTGGGCGAGCAGTACTTC.

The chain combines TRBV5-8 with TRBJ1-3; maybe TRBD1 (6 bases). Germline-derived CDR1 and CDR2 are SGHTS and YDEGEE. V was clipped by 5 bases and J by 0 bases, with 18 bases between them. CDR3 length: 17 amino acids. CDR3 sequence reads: CASSSGQVFYSGNTIYF. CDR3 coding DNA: TGTGCCAGCAGTTCGGGACAAGTGTTTTACTCTGGAAACACCATATATTTT.

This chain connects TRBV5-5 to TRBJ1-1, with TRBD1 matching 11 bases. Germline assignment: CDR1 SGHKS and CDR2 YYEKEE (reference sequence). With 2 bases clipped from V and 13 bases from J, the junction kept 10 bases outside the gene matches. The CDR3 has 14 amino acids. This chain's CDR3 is CASSFTGTGGDGFF. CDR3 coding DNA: TGTGCCAGCAGCTTTACCGGGACAGGGGGAGATGGTTTCTTT.

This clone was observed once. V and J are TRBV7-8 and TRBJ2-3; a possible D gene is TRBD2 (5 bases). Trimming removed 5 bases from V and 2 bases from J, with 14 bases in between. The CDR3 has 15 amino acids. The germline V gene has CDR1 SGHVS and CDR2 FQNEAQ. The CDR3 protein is CASSPPLVYTDTQYF. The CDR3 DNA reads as TGTGCCAGCAGCCCACCACTAGTGTACACAGATACGCAGTATTTT.

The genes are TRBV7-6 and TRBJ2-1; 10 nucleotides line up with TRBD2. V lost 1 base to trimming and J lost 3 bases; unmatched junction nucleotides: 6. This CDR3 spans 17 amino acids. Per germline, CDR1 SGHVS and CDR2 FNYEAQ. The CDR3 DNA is TGTGCCAGCAGCTTAGGCAGCGGGGGGGCCCTCTACAATGAGCAGTTCTTC. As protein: CASSLGSGGALYNEQFF.

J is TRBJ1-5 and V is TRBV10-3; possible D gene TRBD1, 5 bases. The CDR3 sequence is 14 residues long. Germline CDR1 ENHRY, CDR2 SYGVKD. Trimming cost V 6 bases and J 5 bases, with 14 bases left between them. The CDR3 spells CAISREVKDQPQHF. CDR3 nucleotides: TGTGCCATCAGCAGGGAAGTAAAGGATCAGCCCCAGCATTTT.

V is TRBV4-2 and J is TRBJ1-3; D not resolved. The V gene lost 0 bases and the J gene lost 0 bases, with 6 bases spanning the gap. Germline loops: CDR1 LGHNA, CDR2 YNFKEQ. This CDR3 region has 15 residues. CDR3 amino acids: CASSQDLYSGNTIYF. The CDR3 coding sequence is TGTGCCAGCAGCCAAGATCTGTACTCTGGAAACACCATATATTTT.

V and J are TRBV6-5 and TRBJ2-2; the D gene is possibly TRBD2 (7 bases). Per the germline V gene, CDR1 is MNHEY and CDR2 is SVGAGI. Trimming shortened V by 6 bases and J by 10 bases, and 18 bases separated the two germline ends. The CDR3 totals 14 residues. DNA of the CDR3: TGTGCCAGCAGGGGAGGGGGTAAGGTTGAGGAGCTGTTTTTT. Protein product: CASRGGGKVEELFF.